The 10 T cell receptor beta chains below come from one sample, sequenced in a study of blood T cell repertoires in COVID-19. The data were produced by immunoSEQ multiplex PCR, yet TCRdb's version contains in-frame clones alone and is incomplete. The sample has roughly 230,000 clones, more than 75% seen once; the top ten hold about 0.91%. Sequencing input: peripheral blood. These TCRs come from a man aged 40-55 years with acute or convalescent COVID-19.

The chain links TRBV30 to TRBJ2-5; 8 positions match TRBD2. CDR1 is GTSNPN and CDR2 is SVGIG in the germline V gene (reference sequence). The V and J ends lost 3 bases and 7 bases, in that order; junction bases with no gene match: 10. The CDR3 contains 14 residues. CDR3 sequence: CAWSAGAGDGTQYF. CDR3 in DNA: TGTGCCTGGAGCGCAGGAGCGGGGGACGGGACCCAGTACTTC.

The rearrangement uses TRBV2 and TRBJ1-2; maybe TRBD1 (5 bases). V was cut by 0 bases and J by 2 bases, with 7 bases left in between. Germline values: CDR1 SNHLY, CDR2 FYNNEI. The length of the CDR3 is 14 residues. This CDR3 reads CASSEADSNYGYTF. CDR3 bases: TGTGCCAGCAGTGAAGCAGACAGCAACTATGGCTACACCTTC.

V gene TRBV6-4 combines with J gene TRBJ1-5; 9 nucleotides agree with TRBD1. Germline CDR1 reads MRHNA; CDR2 reads SNTAGT. V shed 5 bases and J 7 bases; nucleotides not matched to a gene: 6. The CDR3 runs to 14 residues. CDR3 in DNA: TGTGCCAGCAGTACAGGGGGCTCTAGACAGCCCCAGCATTTT. It codes for CASSTGGSRQPQHF.

The genes are TRBV18 and TRBJ2-3; maybe TRBD1 (6 bases). Germline loops: CDR1 KGHSH, CDR2 LQKENI. The CDR3 is made up of 18 amino acids. V lost 3 bases and J lost 0, with 19 bases in between. CDR3 bases: TGTGCCAGCTCACCCTACCGTCCCGGACAGTTAAGCACAGATACGCAGTATTTT. Translated, it gives CASSPYRPGQLSTDTQYF. Full variable domain (rest looked up from reference TRBV18 and TRBJ2-3): NAGVMQNPRHLVRRRGQEARLRCSPMKGHSHVYWYRQLPEEGLKFMVYLQKENIIDESGMPKERFSAEFPKEGPSILRIQQVVRGDSAAYFCASSPYRPGQLSTDTQYFGPGTRLTVL.

The chain combines TRBV4-1 with TRBJ2-1; 12 positions agree with TRBD2. Germline lookup yields CDR1 MGHRA and CDR2 YSYEKL. CDR3 length: 17 amino acids. V trimming: 0 bases; J trimming: 4 bases; junction bases outside the gene matches: 4. CDR3 coding DNA: TGCGCCAGCAGCCAAGATCGGACTAGCGGGGTTTACAATGAGCAGTTCTTC. It translates to CASSQDRTSGVYNEQFF.

The V call is TRBV7-9, the J call TRBJ1-2; TRBD1 agrees at 8 bases. Trimming at V came to 4 bases and at J to 3 bases, leaving 4 bases not matched to a gene. The CDR3 has 14 residues. The V gene's germline CDR1 is SEHNR and CDR2 FQNEAQ (reference sequence). CDR3 DNA sequence: TGTGCCAGCAGCTCCGGGACAGGCCACTATGGCTACACCTTC. Amino acids: CASSSGTGHYGYTF. Full variable domain (rest looked up from reference TRBV7-9 and TRBJ1-2): DTGVSQNPRHKITKRGQNVTFRCDPISEHNRLYWYRQTLGQGPEFLTYFQNEAQLEKSRLLSDRFSAERPKGSFSTLEIQRTEQGDSAMYLCASSSGTGHYGYTFGSGTRLTVV.

The J gene is TRBJ1-3, the V gene TRBV18; the D gene is possibly TRBD1 (6 bases). V was trimmed by 4 bases and J by 0 bases, leaving 10 bases between them. Germline CDR1 and CDR2: KGHSH and LQKENI. This CDR3 comprises 15 residues. The CDR3 DNA is TGTGCCAGCTCACAGGACAGAACCTCTGGAAACACCATATATTTT. It translates to CASSQDRTSGNTIYF.

V gene TRBV18 combines with J gene TRBJ1-5; possibly TRBD1 for D (6 bases). V lost 6 bases, J lost 5 bases, and 11 bases lay in between. Looked up from germline, CDR1 is KGHSH and CDR2 is LQKENI. The CDR3 consists of 13 residues. Here the CDR3 DNA reads TGTGCCAGCTCGAGGGGGAACGATCAGCCCCAGCATTTT. Amino acids: CASSRGNDQPQHF.

This clone turned up a few times. The V and J genes are TRBV14 and TRBJ2-5, with 10 bases aligning to TRBD2. The CDR3 sequence is 14 residues long. The J segment lost 6 bases and the V segment lost 2 bases, leaving 3 bases of the junction unmatched. Germline assignment: CDR1 SGHDN and CDR2 FVKESK. CDR3 sequence reads: CASSQIAGGQTQYF. CDR3 coding DNA: TGTGCCAGCAGCCAAATAGCGGGGGGCCAGACCCAGTACTTC.

The chain employs TRBV10-3 and TRBJ2-5; perhaps TRBD2 as D (6 bases). V gave up 2 bases and J gave up 4 bases, with 23 bases separating them. The CDR3 runs to 18 residues. Germline V gives CDR1 ENHRY, CDR2 SYGVKD. The CDR3 spells CAISEPGSPRGSGETQYF. The DNA of the CDR3 is TGTGCCATCAGTGAGCCAGGTAGTCCACGGGGGTCCGGAGAGACCCAGTACTTC.